The TCR beta chain under discussion was sequenced for a study of shared clonotypes between healthy human individuals. The sequenced material, unsorted PBMC DNA, was run on ten immunoSEQ deep assay plates. The assay was immunoSEQ multiplex PCR, and TCRdb's table has in-frame clones only and misses some. The sample yields around 500,000 clones, 81% seen once. About this clone itself: Its antigen is not identified.

Study-wide findings and caveats: Researchers sampled only blood; tissue repertoires likely differ.

This TCR was sampled from a woman aged 40-49 years in good health. Some clones in this sample may be carry-over from other donors' samples. Material for sequencing was PBMCs.

The CDR3 here is CAWIFVGQASPSNTGELFF. CDR3 nucleotide sequence: TGTGCCTGGATCTTTGTTGGGCAGGCCAGCCCCTCGAACACCGGGGAGCTGTTTTTT. The V gene is TRBV30, the J gene TRBJ2-2; D is undetermined. CDR1 is GTSNPN and CDR2 is SVGIG in the germline V gene (reference sequence). The germline V and J ends were trimmed by 4 bases and 0 bases, with 24 bases remaining between them. The CDR3 contains 19 residues.